This paragraph covers one T cell receptor (beta chain) sequence. Some clones are missing from TCRdb's copy, which holds only in-frame ones; the method was immunoSEQ multiplex PCR. The sample comprises tens of thousands of clones, roughly 90% of which are singletons, and 3.5% to 5.5% rests with the top ten. As for time point: pretreatment peripheral blood. Germline values: CDR1 SEHNR, CDR2 FQNEAQ (reference sequence). This CDR3 spans 16 amino acids. Trimming cost V 3 bases and J 4 bases, with 17 bases left between them. These data come from a study of PD-L1 blockade in urothelial cancer. This TCR derives from a man in his 70s with urothelial cancer. This chain links TRBV7-9 with TRBJ2-3; maybe TRBD2 (5 bases). Sequenced material: PBMCs, taken around atezolizumab (anti-PD-L1) treatment. The CDR3 here is CASSFFVGETADTQYF. Written as DNA, the CDR3 is TGTGCCAGCAGCTTCTTCGTGGGAGAAACCGCAGATACGCAGTATTTT.